The 6 T cell receptor beta chains below were found in one sample sequenced in a study of blood T cell repertoires in COVID-19 (dated by TCRdb to between 2020 and 2021). The protocol used for the library was the immunoSEQ multiplex PCR assay. The clones in this table, taken by TCRdb from immuneACCESS, are in-frame only. Not every clone is retained; where verified, under half of the shortfall comes from an unresolved V gene, and the cause of the rest is unknown. A total of a few hundred thousand clones appear in this sample, approximately 80% of them only once. The ten largest clones represent 7.5% to 10% of the sample. Material: peripheral blood. The receptors originated from a man of 80 years or more with acute or convalescent COVID-19.

The rearrangement uses TRBV2 and TRBJ1-2, with D maybe TRBD1 (6 bases). Trimming took off 5 bases at V and 2 bases at J, with 9 bases between the two ends. CDR3 length: 13 amino acids. Germline CDR1 and CDR2: SNHLY and FYNNEI. The CDR3 reads CASSRTGNYGYTF. CDR3 nucleotide sequence: TGTGCCAGCAGTCGAACAGGGAACTATGGCTACACCTTC.

The chain is built from TRBV2 and TRBJ1-5; D possibly corresponds to TRBD1 (6 bases). Germline CDR1 reads SNHLY; CDR2 reads FYNNEI. This CDR3 contains 13 residues. Trimming shortened V by 5 bases and J by 6 bases, and 11 bases separated the two germline ends. The chain's CDR3 is CASSPTGSQPQHF. In DNA, the CDR3 is TGTGCCAGCAGTCCTACAGGGAGTCAGCCCCAGCATTTT.

J is TRBJ2-6 and V is TRBV5-5; 8 bases align to TRBD1. V shed 4 bases and J 2 bases; nucleotides not matched to a gene: 14. The V gene's germline CDR1 is SGHKS and CDR2 YYEKEE (reference sequence). CDR3 length: 19 residues. The CDR3 loop is CASSPAPGQGIAGANVLTF. DNA of the CDR3: TGTGCCAGCAGCCCCGCCCCAGGACAGGGAATAGCTGGGGCCAACGTCCTGACTTTC.

The gene calls are TRBV5-4 and TRBJ1-1, with a possible D match to TRBD1 (5 bases). Trimming pared 4 bases from V and 1 base from J, leaving 11 bases between. There are 14 residues in the CDR3. Germline V gives CDR1 SGHNT, CDR2 YYREEE (reference sequence). The CDR3 DNA reads as TGTGCCAGCAGCGGGGCGGGAGGGAACACTGAAGCTTTCTTT. This translates into CASSGAGGNTEAFF. Full variable domain (rest looked up from reference TRBV5-4 and TRBJ1-1): ETGVTQSPTHLIKTRGQQVTLRCSSQSGHNTVSWYQQALGQGPQFIFQYYREEENGRGNFPPRFSGLQFPNYSSELNVNALELDDSALYLCASSGAGGNTEAFFGQGTRLTVV.

This clone appeared a few times. The chain joins TRBV7-2 to TRBJ2-3; 7 bases agree with TRBD2. J was trimmed by 1 base and V by 2 bases; bases with no gene match: 6. Germline CDR1 is SGHTA and CDR2 is FQGNSA. The CDR3 runs 16 residues. The CDR3 reads CASSLTRGGGTDTQYF. CDR3 in DNA: TGTGCCAGCAGCTTAACCCGGGGAGGGGGCACAGATACGCAGTATTTT.

The chain couples TRBV4-2 to TRBJ2-7; TRBD2 is a possible D gene (5 bases). From germline, CDR1 is LGHNA and CDR2 YNFKEQ. This CDR3 contains 14 residues. Trimming shortened V by 1 base and J by 1 base, and 8 bases separated the two germline ends. CDR3 amino acids: CASSQAERSYEQYF. In nucleotides, the CDR3 is TGTGCCAGCAGCCAAGCCGAGCGGTCCTACGAGCAGTACTTC.